The 13 T cell receptor beta chains presented below share a single source sample, sequenced in a study of PD-L1 blockade in urothelial cancer (dated by TCRdb to about 2017). Library preparation was by the immunoSEQ multiplex PCR assay. The immuneACCESS repertoire file appears here via TCRdb, limited to in-frame rearrangements. These files lack a portion of the clones; in checked studies, under half of the deficit traces to unresolved V genes, and the cause of the others is not known. The sample table contains more than 45,000 clones; only one count was recorded for 70% to 90% of them. The biggest ten clones account for more than 9% of the sample. The time point label here, explained by the study, means: peripheral blood 6 weeks after treatment start. The sample here was PBMCs, taken around atezolizumab (anti-PD-L1) treatment. These receptors were collected from a man in his fifties or sixties with urothelial cancer.

In DNA, the CDR3 is TGTGCCTGGAGTGTACGAACTGAGGAGCCCCAGCATTTT. Protein sequence: CAWSVRTEEPQHF. The chain recombines TRBV30 with TRBJ1-5; D gene ambiguous. The germline gives CDR1 GTSNPN, CDR2 SVGIG (reference sequence). The CDR3 is 13 amino acids. V was pared by 0 bases and J by 8 bases, with 11 bases between.

V gene TRBV6-5 combines with J gene TRBJ1-2; maybe TRBD1 (6 bases). Trimming pared 6 bases from V and 4 bases from J, leaving 12 bases between. The CDR3 covers 13 residues. CDR1 is MNHEY, CDR2 SVGAGI, per germline. DNA for the CDR3: TGTGCCAGCAGACAAGGACAGTCCTATGGCTACACCTTC. It translates to CASRQGQSYGYTF.

The chain recombines TRBV7-2 with TRBJ2-7; 8 bases line up with TRBD2. The V gene end was trimmed by 4 bases and the J gene end by 4 bases; junction bases not matched to a gene: 6. The length of the CDR3 is 14 residues. Germline CDR1 reads SGHTA; CDR2 reads FQGNSA. The CDR3 DNA sequence: TGTGCCAGCAGCTACGGGAGGGGGGCGTACGAGCAGTACTTC. Encoded protein: CASSYGRGAYEQYF.

The chain employs TRBV6-5 and TRBJ2-7, with TRBD1 matching over 8 bases. CDR3 size: 15 residues. The ends lost 6 bases at V and 3 bases at J; junction bases unmatched: 10. CDR1 and CDR2 (germline): MNHEY, SVGAGI. CDR3 in amino acids: CASRSGGAEFYEQYF. Written as DNA, the CDR3 is TGTGCCAGCAGGTCAGGGGGCGCCGAATTCTACGAGCAGTACTTC.

This rearrangement joins TRBV4-3 to TRBJ2-7; tentative D call: TRBD1 (5 bases). The CDR3 covers 15 residues. V was pared by 1 base and J by 4 bases, with 14 bases between. Germline V CDR1 and CDR2: LGHNA, YSLEER. The CDR3, as DNA: TGCGCCAGCAGCCAAGGGCAGGGCTACCTTTACGAGCAGTACTTC. As protein: CASSQGQGYLYEQYF.

The chain couples TRBV5-6 to TRBJ1-1; a possible D gene is TRBD1 (5 bases). Looked up from germline, CDR1 is SGHDT and CDR2 is YYEEEE. This CDR3 is 13 amino acids long. The V end was cut by 7 bases, the J end by 3 bases, with 13 bases between. The CDR3 reads CASRRAGHTEAFF. The CDR3 DNA follows: TGTGCCAGCCGCCGGGCGGGGCACACTGAAGCTTTCTTT.

This clone was detected only a few times. The rearrangement joins TRBV9 to TRBJ1-2, with 8 positions matching TRBD1. This CDR3 has 15 amino acids. The V segment lost 0 bases and the J segment 7 bases; nucleotides outside the gene matches: 8. Germline values: CDR1 SGDLS, CDR2 YYNGEE. The CDR3 DNA follows: TGTGCCAGCAGCGTAGAGGACAGGGCAGGAGGTGGCTACACCTTC. Translated, it gives CASSVEDRAGGGYTF.

This sequence joins TRBV19 and TRBJ1-2; D not resolved. This CDR3 comprises 14 residues. CDR1 is LNHDA and CDR2 is SQIVND in the germline V gene (reference sequence). V was shortened by 3 bases and J by 2 bases, with 10 bases between the two germline ends. The CDR3 region has the DNA TGTGCCAGTAGTATCAGGCAGGCGAACTATGGCTACACCTTC. It yields the protein CASSIRQANYGYTF.

The chain has TRBV30 and TRBJ2-2; weak D call: TRBD1 (5 bases). With 0 bases removed from V and 5 bases from J, the gap between germline ends came to 13 bases. Germline assignment: CDR1 GTSNPN and CDR2 SVGIG (reference sequence). CDR3 length: 15 residues. The CDR3 DNA reads as TGTGCCTGGAGTGTACGTAAAGGGGCAACCGGGGAGCTGTTTTTT. As protein: CAWSVRKGATGELFF.

This clone has more than one count but fewer than ten. V gene TRBV7-2 combines with J gene TRBJ1-6; D is perhaps TRBD1 (5 bases). The germline gives CDR1 SGHTA, CDR2 FQGNSA. The CDR3 contains 14 residues. With 3 bases removed from V and 9 bases from J, the gap between germline ends came to 12 bases. CDR3 sequence reads: CASSLQGIRSPLHF. CDR3 in DNA: TGTGCCAGCAGCTTGCAGGGTATTCGTTCACCCCTCCACTTT.

The chain employs TRBV7-4 and TRBJ1-1, with 11 bases matching TRBD1. After removal of 4 bases from V and 3 bases from J, the junction contained 16 bases not matched to a gene. The CDR3 is made up of 19 amino acids. CDR1 is SGHVT and CDR2 is SQSDAQ in the germline V gene. The CDR3 coding sequence is TGTGCCAGCAGCTCCCCTACTGGACAGGGGGCAGTGAGGTACACTGAAGCTTTCTTT. Amino acid sequence: CASSSPTGQGAVRYTEAFF.

The chain couples TRBV7-8 to TRBJ2-4; D is undetermined. Trimming took off 7 bases at V and 10 bases at J, with 14 bases between the two ends. Germline V gene lookup returns CDR1 SGHVS and CDR2 FQNEAQ. The length of the CDR3 is 12 residues. The CDR3 nucleotides read TGTGCCAGCAAACCCGTCTCGGGTATTCAGTACTTC. Amino acids: CASKPVSGIQYF. The variable domain in full, with the rest retrieved from reference TRBV7-8 and TRBJ2-4, is GAGVSQSPRYKVAKRGQDVALRCDPISGHVSLFWYQQALGQGPEFLTYFQNEAQLDKSGLPSDRFFAERPEGSVSTLKIQRTQQEDSAVYLCASKPVSGIQYFGAGTRLSVL.

The sample holds a few counts of this clone. The chain couples TRBV5-1 to TRBJ1-2, with D tentatively TRBD1 (6 bases). The ends were cut back, 1 base at V and 5 bases at J, with 12 bases in the middle. Per germline, CDR1 SGHRS and CDR2 YFSETQ. This CDR3 has 14 residues. Here the CDR3 DNA reads TGCGCCAGCAGCTTGACAGGGAGTTGGTATGGCTACACCTTC. This codes for CASSLTGSWYGYTF.